This is a list of T cell receptor beta chains from one sample in a study of T cells in localized non-small cell lung cancer. The method was immunoSEQ multiplex PCR; TCRdb's version includes in-frame clones alone and lacks a portion of them. The sample lists fewer than 13,000 clones, around 79% occurring once. Material: peripheral blood, obtained before any cancer treatment. Receptors were obtained from a male donor aged 60 or older with stage I lung adenocarcinoma. The CDR3 runs from the conserved cysteine through the conserved F or W. Fields, in order: V gene, D gene, clone size, J gene, CDR3 protein, CDR3 DNA. A D gene is named only where the DNA matches it firmly. Clone size, where shown, is once, few, many, or a class for clones that have expanded.

V: TRBV27
D: -
size: -
J: TRBJ1-6
CDR3: CASSWDRKFIPLHF
DNA: TGTGCCAGCAGTTGGGACCGAAAATTCATCCCCCTCCACTTT

V: TRBV10-3
D: TRBD1
size: -
J: TRBJ2-3
CDR3: CAISFDETGETTDTQYF
DNA: TGTGCCATCTCCTTCGACGAGACAGGGGAGACCACAGATACGCAGTATTTT

V: TRBV5-1
D: -
size: -
J: TRBJ1-2
CDR3: CASSLAGGTNYGYTF
DNA: TGCGCCAGCAGCTTGGCCGGCGGAACTAACTATGGCTACACCTTC

V: TRBV28
D: -
size: -
J: TRBJ2-7
CDR3: CASSLETYEQYF
DNA: TGTGCCAGCAGCCTCGAGACCTACGAGCAGTACTTC

V: TRBV6-5
D: -
size: medium-sized
J: TRBJ1-5
CDR3: CASSLDGNGPQHF
DNA: TGTGCCAGCAGCTTGGACGGGAATGGGCCCCAGCATTTT

V: TRBV6-6
D: -
size: -
J: TRBJ2-1
CDR3: CASSYRTEQFF
DNA: TGTGCCAGCAGTTACCGTACAGAGCAGTTCTTC

V: TRBV19
D: -
size: -
J: TRBJ1-5
CDR3: CASRGPNQPQHF
DNA: TGTGCCAGTAGGGGACCGAATCAGCCCCAGCATTTT

V: TRBV5-1
D: TRBD1
size: -
J: TRBJ1-1
CDR3: CASSPQPGQGSTEAFF
DNA: TGCGCCAGCAGCCCACAACCGGGACAGGGATCCACTGAAGCTTTCTTT

V: TRBV25-1
D: -
size: few
J: TRBJ1-3
CDR3: CASSESGNTIYF
DNA: TGTGCCAGCAGTGAATCAGGAAACACCATATATTTT

V: TRBV7-9
D: -
size: -
J: TRBJ2-2
CDR3: CASSLDHGGGSNTGELFF
DNA: TGTGCCAGCAGCTTAGACCATGGGGGCGGGTCGAACACCGGGGAGCTGTTTTTT

V: TRBV10-3
D: TRBD1
size: -
J: TRBJ2-7
CDR3: CATGQAGNLDEQYF
DNA: TGTGCCACCGGACAGGCCGGTAATTTGGACGAGCAGTACTTC

V: TRBV6-6
D: -
size: -
J: TRBJ1-2
CDR3: CASSSSTANYGYTF
DNA: TGTGCCAGCAGTTCGTCGACAGCAAACTATGGCTACACCTTC

V: TRBV13
D: TRBD1
size: -
J: TRBJ1-2
CDR3: CASSTKTGNYGYTF
DNA: TGTGCCAGCAGCACAAAGACAGGGAACTATGGCTACACCTTC

V: TRBV14
D: TRBD1
size: -
J: TRBJ1-2
CDR3: CASSLMDRVGVEYTF
DNA: TGTGCCAGCAGCCTTATGGACAGGGTCGGGGTTGAGTACACCTTC

V: TRBV5-4
D: TRBD2
size: -
J: TRBJ2-7
CDR3: CASSLGGGGKSPYEQYF
DNA: TGTGCCAGCAGCTTGGGCGGCGGGGGGAAATCCCCCTACGAGCAGTACTTC

V: TRBV6-5
D: TRBD1
size: -
J: TRBJ2-7
CDR3: CASSPDRGTLYEQYF
DNA: TGTGCCAGCAGTCCAGACAGGGGGACCCTGTACGAGCAGTACTTC

V: TRBV6-1
D: TRBD1
size: -
J: TRBJ2-7
CDR3: CASSLHRGRAYEQYF
DNA: TGTGCCAGCAGTCTCCACAGGGGGCGAGCCTACGAGCAGTACTTC

V: TRBV5-5
D: -
size: -
J: TRBJ2-3
CDR3: CASRFLPTDTQYF
DNA: TGTGCCAGCAGGTTCCTCCCCACAGATACGCAGTATTTT

V: TRBV2
D: -
size: -
J: TRBJ2-5
CDR3: CASSPPPGETQYF
DNA: TGTGCCAGCAGCCCTCCCCCAGGGGAGACCCAGTACTTC

V: TRBV28
D: -
size: -
J: TRBJ1-3
CDR3: CASSSIGIAGNTIYF
DNA: TGTGCCAGCAGTTCTATAGGGATAGCTGGAAACACCATATATTTT

V: TRBV5-4
D: -
size: -
J: TRBJ1-3
CDR3: CASSFRPPLVDTIYF
DNA: TGTGCCAGCAGCTTCCGACCCCCGTTAGTTGACACCATATATTTT

V: TRBV5-1
D: TRBD1
size: -
J: TRBJ1-6
CDR3: CASSEDRAYSPLHF
DNA: TGCGCCAGCAGCGAGGACAGGGCATATTCACCCCTCCACTTT

V: TRBV2
D: TRBD1
size: -
J: TRBJ1-3
CDR3: CASRQPGQGVSGNTIYF
DNA: TGTGCCAGCAGGCAGCCGGGACAGGGAGTCTCTGGAAACACCATATATTTT

V: TRBV6-6
D: -
size: -
J: TRBJ1-1
CDR3: CASSYSVSANTEAFF
DNA: TGTGCCAGCAGTTACTCGGTATCAGCGAACACTGAAGCTTTCTTT

V: TRBV7-6
D: TRBD1
size: -
J: TRBJ2-7
CDR3: CASSRDRSTSYEQYF
DNA: TGTGCCAGCAGCAGGGACAGGTCCACCTCCTACGAGCAGTACTTC

V: TRBV5-4
D: TRBD1
size: once
J: TRBJ2-7
CDR3: CASSRDRGQWEQYF
DNA: TGCGCCAGCAGCCGGGACAGGGGGCAGTGGGAGCAGTACTTC

V: TRBV6-5
D: TRBD2
size: once
J: TRBJ2-3
CDR3: CASSLGGGVVDTQYF
DNA: TGTGCCAGCAGTTTGGGCGGGGGGGTTGTAGATACGCAGTATTTT

V: TRBV4-1
D: TRBD1
size: -
J: TRBJ2-5
CDR3: CASRSLSGGETQYF
DNA: TGCGCCAGCAGGTCGTTGTCAGGGGGAGAGACCCAGTACTTC

V: TRBV6-4
D: -
size: -
J: TRBJ2-1
CDR3: CASSTGWSYNEQFF
DNA: TGTGCCAGCAGCACAGGGTGGTCCTACAATGAGCAGTTCTTC

V: TRBV5-4
D: -
size: -
J: TRBJ1-1
CDR3: CASSLIAGMNTEAFF
DNA: TGTGCCAGCAGCTTGATAGCGGGGATGAACACTGAAGCTTTCTTT

V: TRBV11-3
D: -
size: -
J: TRBJ2-2
CDR3: CASESGANTGELFF
DNA: TGTGCCAGCGAATCAGGGGCGAACACCGGGGAGCTGTTTTTT

V: TRBV11-1
D: TRBD1
size: few
J: TRBJ1-1
CDR3: CASRNRGEAFF
DNA: TGTGCCAGCAGAAACAGGGGTGAAGCTTTCTTT

V: TRBV5-8
D: TRBD1
size: once
J: TRBJ1-2
CDR3: CASSTRKTGTWGYTF
DNA: TGTGCCAGCAGCACCCGAAAGACAGGGACCTGGGGCTACACCTTC

V: TRBV5-1
D: TRBD1
size: -
J: TRBJ1-2
CDR3: CASRKIGTGDYGYTF
DNA: TGCGCCAGCAGGAAAATCGGGACAGGCGACTATGGCTACACCTTC

V: TRBV6-5
D: TRBD1
size: -
J: TRBJ1-2
CDR3: CASSSQGGGYGYTF
DNA: TGTGCCAGCAGCTCCCAAGGGGGCGGCTATGGCTACACCTTC

V: TRBV9
D: -
size: -
J: TRBJ2-2
CDR3: CASSVRRTPSGETNTGELFF
DNA: TGTGCCAGCAGCGTACGGCGGACACCATCGGGGGAGACGAACACCGGGGAGCTGTTTTTT

V: TRBV11-3
D: TRBD2
size: -
J: TRBJ2-5
CDR3: CASSASGAETQYF
DNA: TGTGCCAGCAGCGCGAGCGGGGCAGAGACCCAGTACTTC

V: TRBV7-9
D: TRBD2
size: once
J: TRBJ2-4
CDR3: CASSLAPGGPSAKNIQYF
DNA: TGTGCCAGCAGCTTAGCGCCGGGGGGACCGTCAGCCAAAAACATTCAGTACTTC

V: TRBV19
D: -
size: -
J: TRBJ2-1
CDR3: CASSIRLLYNEQFF
DNA: TGTGCCAGTAGTATAAGGCTACTTTACAATGAGCAGTTCTTC

V: TRBV19
D: TRBD1
size: -
J: TRBJ2-1
CDR3: CASSIGQGRRMGNEQFF
DNA: TGTGCCAGTAGTATTGGACAGGGGCGCCGAATGGGAAATGAGCAGTTCTTC

V: TRBV6-1
D: TRBD1
size: -
J: TRBJ2-7
CDR3: CASSEARTGSTYEQYF
DNA: TGTGCCAGCAGTGAAGCAAGGACAGGTTCCACCTACGAGCAGTACTTC

V: TRBV6-4
D: TRBD1
size: once
J: TRBJ1-2
CDR3: CASRLTVTGGFGGGYTF
DNA: TGTGCCAGCAGACTGACGGTGACAGGGGGCTTCGGGGGTGGCTACACCTTC

V: TRBV28
D: -
size: -
J: TRBJ2-3
CDR3: CASSGGGDTQYF
DNA: TGTGCCAGCAGCGGAGGGGGGGATACGCAGTATTTT

V: TRBV5-1
D: TRBD1
size: -
J: TRBJ2-2
CDR3: CASSPRQGPGELFF
DNA: TGCGCCAGCAGCCCTCGACAGGGGCCCGGGGAGCTGTTTTTT

V: TRBV11-3
D: -
size: -
J: TRBJ1-1
CDR3: CASSASGRNTEAFF
DNA: TGTGCCAGCAGCGCCTCGGGGAGGAACACTGAAGCTTTCTTT

V: TRBV19
D: -
size: -
J: TRBJ1-5
CDR3: CASSRGGRGNQPQHF
DNA: TGTGCCAGTAGTAGGGGAGGTAGGGGCAATCAGCCCCAGCATTTT

V: TRBV19
D: -
size: -
J: TRBJ1-1
CDR3: CASSSWASEAFF
DNA: TGTGCCAGTAGTAGTTGGGCGAGTGAAGCTTTCTTT

V: TRBV7-9
D: -
size: -
J: TRBJ2-1
CDR3: CASSFPGGLVYNEQFF
DNA: TGTGCCAGCAGCTTCCCCGGCGGGCTGGTCTACAATGAGCAGTTCTTC

V: TRBV4-3
D: TRBD2
size: once
J: TRBJ2-7
CDR3: CASSQLSGGAAYEQYF
DNA: TGCGCCAGCAGCCAATTAAGCGGGGGGGCTGCCTACGAGCAGTACTTC

V: TRBV7-9
D: -
size: -
J: TRBJ2-2
CDR3: CASSRTGELFF
DNA: TGTGCCAGCAGTCGCACCGGGGAGCTGTTTTTT

V: TRBV4-1
D: TRBD1
size: -
J: TRBJ1-2
CDR3: CASSQTGTGLYGYTF
DNA: TGCGCCAGCAGCCAGACCGGGACAGGACTCTATGGCTACACCTTC

V: TRBV5-1
D: TRBD2
size: -
J: TRBJ2-3
CDR3: CASSLASSSGGDPSTDTQYF
DNA: TGCGCCAGCAGCTTGGCCAGTTCGAGCGGGGGCGACCCAAGCACAGATACGCAGTATTTT

V: TRBV4-1
D: TRBD2
size: -
J: TRBJ2-1
CDR3: CASSPQAGLGQFF
DNA: TGCGCCAGCAGCCCCCAAGCGGGGCTGGGGCAGTTCTTC

V: TRBV5-8
D: -
size: once
J: TRBJ1-1
CDR3: CASSFGWNTEAFF
DNA: TGTGCCAGCAGCTTTGGATGGAACACTGAAGCTTTCTTT

V: TRBV6-5
D: -
size: few
J: TRBJ1-5
CDR3: CASSYRSGDQPQHF
DNA: TGTGCCAGCAGTTATAGGTCAGGGGACCAGCCCCAGCATTTT

V: TRBV6-4
D: TRBD1
size: few
J: TRBJ1-2
CDR3: CASSKGPGQGANYGYTF
DNA: TGTGCCAGCAGTAAGGGCCCAGGACAGGGCGCTAACTATGGCTACACCTTC

V: TRBV20-1
D: -
size: few
J: TRBJ2-1
CDR3: CSAKGSNEQFF
DNA: TGCAGTGCCAAGGGGTCGAATGAGCAGTTCTTC

V: TRBV6-1
D: TRBD2
size: -
J: TRBJ2-1
CDR3: CASSGGSGGSYNEQFF
DNA: TGTGCCAGCAGTGGCGGTAGCGGGGGCTCATACAATGAGCAGTTCTTC